Sequencing of this T cell receptor beta chain was carried out in a study of spatial heterogeneity in lung cancer. Germline CDR1 SNHLY, CDR2 FYNNEI. Trimming cost V 5 bases and J 3 bases, with 11 bases left between them. CDR3 length: 14 amino acids. There are many counts of this clonotype. TCRdb called the 5' RACE reads again in MiXCR, with one record for every CDR3 protein. The sample has 40,000 or so distinct CDR3 sequences, roughly 8% seen once; the top ten hold 28%. Time point reported: sample taken at primary tumor resection. The clonotype was recovered from a male donor with early-stage non-small cell lung cancer. The chain combines TRBV2 with TRBJ2-1; maybe TRBD1 (6 bases). Here the sequenced sample was PBMCs, taken at surgery. The CDR3 sequence: CASSYSDSYNEQFF. In nucleotides, the CDR3 is TGTGCCAGCAGTTATTCGGACAGCTACAATGAGCAGTTCTTC.